Listed here are 6 T cell receptor beta chains from one sample, sequenced in a study of blood T cells in healthy people across ages. A J-beta primer mix and a sample-barcoded 5' primer were used in a second PCR of about 7 to 11 cycles. TCRdb passed the 5' RACE reads through MiXCR, listing each CDR3 protein once. The sample has about 290,000 distinct CDR3 sequences, roughly 29% seen once; the top ten hold 29%. The sequenced material came from blood. These receptor sequences come from a woman between 70 and 85 years old in good health.

This clonotype has a count of ten or more. The chain joins TRBV3-1 to TRBJ1-6, with D tentatively TRBD1 (5 bases). This CDR3 comprises 14 residues. The germline V and J ends were trimmed by 1 base and 10 bases, with 11 bases remaining between them. Germline V gene sequence: CDR1 LGHDT, CDR2 YNNKEL (reference sequence). The CDR3 DNA reads as TGTGCCAGCAGCCAAGGCTCAGGGAAATCACCCCTCCACTTT. Its translation is CASSQGSGKSPLHF.

This rearrangement joins TRBV20-1 to TRBJ2-3, with 11 nucleotides matching TRBD2. The CDR3 extends over 15 amino acids. Germline trimming cut 5 bases from V and 0 bases from J; bases unmatched to any gene: 4. In germline, CDR1 is DFQATT, CDR2 SNEGSKA (reference sequence). CDR3 sequence reads: CSAQRLAGSTDTQYF. CDR3 nucleotides: TGCAGTGCTCAAAGACTAGCGGGGAGCACAGATACGCAGTATTTT.

This clonotype turned up a few times. This chain uses TRBV24-1 with TRBJ2-5; D perhaps matches TRBD1 (6 bases). The V end lost 6 bases, the J end lost 2 bases, and 9 bases lay between the germline ends. This CDR3 has 13 amino acids. Germline V gene data show CDR1 as KGHDR and CDR2 as SFDVKD. The CDR3 DNA is TGTGCCACCAGTTCAGGGGTACAAGAGACCCAGTACTTC. Translating it yields CATSSGVQETQYF.

The chain employs TRBV29-1 and TRBJ1-1; no definite D call. The CDR3 sequence is 11 residues long. Trimming removed 4 bases at V and 1 base at J, with 4 bases between. CDR1 is SQVTM, CDR2 ANQGSEA, per germline. The chain's CDR3 is CSVGQNTEAFF. Written as DNA, the CDR3 is TGCAGCGTTGGCCAGAACACTGAAGCTTTCTTT.

The chain links TRBV20-1 to TRBJ1-1; D is possibly TRBD1 (6 bases). Germline CDR1 and CDR2: DFQATT and SNEGSKA (reference sequence). The CDR3 sequence is 15 residues long. The V end lost 0 bases, the J end lost 1 base, and 12 bases lay between the germline ends. Here the CDR3 reads CSARDLGAPNTEAFF. Here the CDR3 DNA reads TGCAGTGCTAGAGATTTGGGGGCCCCGAACACTGAAGCTTTCTTT.

This clonotype was observed a handful of times. The J gene is TRBJ2-5, the V gene TRBV4-1; D is tentatively TRBD1 or TRBD2 (5 bases each). The DNA matches TRBJ2-1 better at its end, which makes the J call doubtful. The germline gives CDR1 MGHRA, CDR2 YSYEKL. The CDR3 sequence is 12 residues long. The CDR3 DNA reads TGCGCCAGCAGCCAAGAGAGGGGTGAGCAGTTCTTC. It yields the protein CASSQERGEQFF.